This T cell receptor (beta chain) was obtained from a study of blood T cell repertoires in COVID-19. The authors' processing: Quantification of nucleated cells was approximated via reference gene primer amplification. Only in-frame clones appear in the TCRdb table, and some are missing; sequencing was by immunoSEQ multiplex PCR. That table gives V, J and clone size, and the DNA gave D and trimming. The sample holds about 150,000 clones; 85% to 90% are singletons and the top ten take around 7%. The study assigned cohorts using participant-reported clinical history. For recovered donors of Cohort 3, there were two negative PCRs, clearance, or symptom resolution. Material: PBMCs or T cells enriched from blood (not recorded which). The TCR sequence derives from a woman aged 50 to 65 who had recovered from COVID-19.

The CDR3 loop is CSADRGANTEAFF. In DNA form, the CDR3 reads TGCAGCGCTGACAGGGGGGCGAACACTGAAGCTTTCTTT. The chain combines TRBV29-1 with TRBJ1-1, with 9 bases fitting TRBD1. V dropped 7 bases and J dropped 1; count of bases not matched to a gene: 4. There are 13 residues in the CDR3. Germline V gene data show CDR1 as SQVTM and CDR2 as ANQGSEA.